This TCR beta chain derives from a study of shared clonotypes between healthy human individuals (dated by TCRdb to 2019 to 2021). Context from the whole study: The cohort comprised a couple of women and a few men aged 18 to 49 years. To increase sequencing depth and limit assay-specific biases, TCR repertoire library preparation and sequencing were carried out by different laboratories using diverse techniques. Each donor's leukapheresis produced roughly between about 0.8 and 8.9 billion PBMCs. To estimate repertoire size and how much clonotypes are shared between individuals, the study performed deep sequencing of blood TCR repertoires from roughly five healthy adults. For each donor, CD4 naive and CD4 memory were each run on three plates, CD8 naive on two plates, and CD8 memory on one plate.

Remarks on this clone: Its specific antigen is unknown. Base qualities are not provided; no much larger clone lies one nucleotide away.

The CDR3 goes from the cysteine to the phenylalanine over 16 residues. The sequence is cut down to CDR3 DNA, 48 bases in frame from base 1. Looking up the germline V gene yields CDR1 MDHEN and CDR2 SYDVKM. The V end gives up 5 bases and the J end 1 base, leaving 6 bases in the junction not matched to a gene. CD8 naive samples consisted of CD45RO-negative cells that were positively selected for CCR7, yielding a CD45RA+CCR7+ population without TemRA cells. The donors were healthy, HIV-negative adults who had no recently reported acute infections or vaccinations. Only Caucasian adults living in Nashville, Tennessee, USA were represented among the donors. Blood was collected by leukapheresis, and PBMCs were isolated by Ficoll-Histopaque density gradient centrifugation and then cryopreserved in liquid nitrogen vapor phase. Purity and quantity of every magnetically sorted T cell population were checked by analytical flow cytometry. From each sorted fraction, genomic DNA was isolated and quantified by UV absorbance on a Nanodrop 2000c.

The full study reports these points: Sharing across four donors was observed for about 5% of naive CD4, 3.5% of naive CD8, over 2% of memory CD4, and around 0.4% of memory CD8 clonotypes. Compared with non-shared clonotypes, clonotypes shared by all four sorted-subset donors had higher generation probabilities. The genetic and exposure-history diversity represented was limited by the small number of donors. Pairwise subsampling indicated that sequencing depth was expected to affect the degree of clonotype sharing among donors. Estimated clonotype richness was generally larger for naive than for memory subsets. Only blood was sampled, and tissue TCR repertoires likely differ from those in blood. Rarefaction of sorted-subset datasets indicated incomplete sequencing despite the large sequencing depth.

Using the deep immunoSEQ assay, multiplex PCR amplified TCR CDR3 regions from genomic DNA. For each cell subset, the extracted genomic DNA was distributed evenly across all wells of several immunoSEQ 96-well plates, and each plate served as one replicate. For sorted subsets, about 0.2 ug genomic DNA, equal to some 28,000 T cell genomes, was loaded into each replicate PCR. Purified libraries were quantified with a Qubit 3.0 fluorometer, sized on a Bioanalyzer 2100, and re-quantified with the KAPA Library Quantification kit. Every immunoSEQ 96-well plate was sequenced on a separate single-read 150-cycle Illumina NextSeq 550 flow cell. In the source study's methods: Because the immunoSEQ output included only junctional sequences and no quality scores, the filtering could not be the same as the filtering used for full-length reads. Sequences were annotated with PyIR, a Python wrapper for IgBLAST v1.9, using IMGT germline references to assign V/J genes and CDR3. Reads with weak V/J assignments (E-value above 1e-6), missing CDR3, stop codons, out-of-frame junctions, or ambiguous translated residues were removed. V3J clonotypes were defined by identical inferred V gene, J gene, and CDR3 amino acid sequence. Percentage overlap between repertoires was calculated by dividing the number of shared unique clonotypes by the size of the smaller repertoire. Three approaches were used to assess repertoire richness: RTK rarefaction, the Chao1 estimator, and Recon v2.1 estimates of unobserved clonotypes. OLGA was used to compute generation probabilities for all TCRbeta clonotypes that the gDNA method yielded from a handful of donors. In TCRdb, the immuneACCESS table is reduced to in-frame sequences with V and J assigned. These tables do not hold every clone; where another copy was compared, an unresolved V gene accounts for under half, and the others remain unexplained. The V and J calls and clone size were taken over from that table, and D and trimming were inferred from the DNA. In this sample the table shows millions of clones, about 93% of which occur a single time. The ten largest make up 1.7% of the sample.

The chain is made from TRBV28 and TRBJ2-3; 10 central nucleotides agree with TRBD2. The source material was naive CD8+ T cells from PBMCs. The cell subset or site label of this sample denotes: CD45RA+CCR7+. This TCR was recovered from a man between 18 and 35 years old in good health. Some clones in this sample may be carry-over from other donors' samples. This receptor carries the CDR3 CASSPTSGLGTDTQYF. The nucleotide sequence is TGTGCCAGCAGTCCGACTAGCGGGCTTGGCACAGATACGCAGTATTTT.